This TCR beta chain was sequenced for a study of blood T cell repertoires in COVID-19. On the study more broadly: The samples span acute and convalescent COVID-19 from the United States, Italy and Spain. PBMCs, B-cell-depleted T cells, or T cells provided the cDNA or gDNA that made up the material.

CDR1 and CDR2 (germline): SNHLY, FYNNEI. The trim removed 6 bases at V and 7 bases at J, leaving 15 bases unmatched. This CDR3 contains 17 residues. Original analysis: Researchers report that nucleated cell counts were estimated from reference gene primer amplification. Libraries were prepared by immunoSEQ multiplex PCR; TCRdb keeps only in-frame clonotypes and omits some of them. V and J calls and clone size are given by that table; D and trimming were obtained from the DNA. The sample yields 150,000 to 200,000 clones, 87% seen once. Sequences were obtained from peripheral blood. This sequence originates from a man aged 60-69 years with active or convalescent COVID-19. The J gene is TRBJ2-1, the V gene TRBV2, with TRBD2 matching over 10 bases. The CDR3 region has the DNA TGTGCCAGCAGCGCCTCCCAGCGGGGGGGCCTTTATAATGAGCAGTTCTTC. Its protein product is CASSASQRGGLYNEQFF. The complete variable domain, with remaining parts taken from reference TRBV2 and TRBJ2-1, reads EPEVTQTPSHQVTQMGQEVILRCVPISNHLYFYWYRQILGQKVEFLVSFYNNEISEKSEIFDDQFSVERPDGSNFTLKIRSTKLEDSAMYFCASSASQRGGLYNEQFFGPGTRLTVL.